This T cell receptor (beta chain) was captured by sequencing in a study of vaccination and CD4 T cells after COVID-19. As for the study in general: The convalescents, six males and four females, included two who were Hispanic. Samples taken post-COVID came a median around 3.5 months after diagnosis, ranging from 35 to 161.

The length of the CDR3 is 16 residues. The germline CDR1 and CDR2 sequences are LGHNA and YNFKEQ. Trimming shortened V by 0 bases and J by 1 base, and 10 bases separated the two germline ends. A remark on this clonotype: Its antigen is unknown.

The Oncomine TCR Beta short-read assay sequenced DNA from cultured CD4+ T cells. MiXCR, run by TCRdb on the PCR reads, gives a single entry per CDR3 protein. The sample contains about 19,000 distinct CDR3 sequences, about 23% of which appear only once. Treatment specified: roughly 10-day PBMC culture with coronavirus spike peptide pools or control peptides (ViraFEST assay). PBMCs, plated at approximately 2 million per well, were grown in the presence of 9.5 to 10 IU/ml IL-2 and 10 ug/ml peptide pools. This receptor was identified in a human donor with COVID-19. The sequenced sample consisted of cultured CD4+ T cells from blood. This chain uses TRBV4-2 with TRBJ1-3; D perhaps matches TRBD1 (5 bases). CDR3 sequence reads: CASSQDKQASGNTIYF. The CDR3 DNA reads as TGTGCCAGCAGCCAAGATAAACAGGCATCTGGAAACACCATATATTTT.